The 17 T cell receptor beta chains below come from one sample, sequenced in a study of regulatory T cells in long-lasting Graves disease. Researchers made TCR beta libraries by using iRepertoire HTBI primers and running Arm-PCR on CDR3 regions. TCRdb re-derived calls from the multiplex PCR reads in MiXCR, one entry per CDR3 protein. The sample holds 400,000 to 500,000 distinct CDR3 sequences, 20% to 25% seen once. Time point meaning: persistent/refractory GD, antithyroid drugs over 5 years with positive TRAb. PBMC RNA was the source of the TCR library. The sample consisted of peripheral blood mononuclear cells (PBMCs), taken when the disease was refractory, from a patient treated with antithyroid drugs. All receptors derive from a female donor with Graves disease.

This clonotype was seen more than once but under ten times. The rearrangement links TRBV29-1 to TRBJ2-7; a weak D match, TRBD2 (5 bases). V lost 6 bases and J lost 0, with 15 bases in between. The CDR3 contains 14 residues. Germline V gives CDR1 SQVTM, CDR2 ANQGSEA. CDR3 sequence: CSVLGDTNSYEQYF. The DNA for the CDR3 is TGCAGCGTCCTGGGAGACACCAACTCCTACGAGCAGTACTTC.

About this clonotype: A much more abundant neighbour one base away suggests this may be a read error. V gene TRBV6-1 combines with J gene TRBJ2-5; weak D call: TRBD2 (5 bases). CDR1 is MNHNS, CDR2 SASEGT, per germline. The CDR3 length is 14 residues. V was trimmed by 10 bases and J by 4 bases, leaving 19 bases between them. CDR3 sequence: CANRGSRCRETQYF. The DNA of the CDR3 is TGTGCCAACCGGGGTAGCAGGTGCCGAGAGACCCAGTACTTC.

The rearrangement joins TRBV5-1 to TRBJ2-7; TRBD1 aligns across 8 bases. Germline trimming cut 2 bases from V and 1 base from J; bases unmatched to any gene: 11. The CDR3 runs 17 residues. From germline, CDR1 is SGHRS and CDR2 YFSETQ. CDR3 coding DNA: TGCGCCAGCAGCTTACGTACCCCGAGACAGGGGTCCTACGAGCAGTACTTC. Protein: CASSLRTPRQGSYEQYF.

The chain carries TRBV7-2 and TRBJ2-7, with D unclear. The V gene lost 3 bases and the J gene lost 7 bases, with 13 bases spanning the gap. The germline V gene encodes CDR1 SGHTA and CDR2 FQGNSA. This CDR3 is 13 amino acids long. This chain's CDR3 is CASSFMASREQYF. DNA of the CDR3: TGTGCCAGCAGCTTTATGGCATCTCGTGAGCAGTACTTC.

Worth noting for this clonotype: This could be a read error, since a much larger clone is one nucleotide away. This chain links TRBV7-2 with TRBJ1-1, with D unresolved. The germline gives CDR1 SGHTA, CDR2 FQGNSA. Trimming removed 8 bases at V and 1 base at J, with 8 bases between. This CDR3 spans 12 amino acids. CDR3 bases: TGTGCCAGCGGTGAGGGGAACACTGAAGCTTTCTTT. Translating gives CASGEGNTEAFF. Full variable domain (missing parts from reference TRBV7-2 and TRBJ1-1): GAGVSQSPSNKVTEKGKDVELRCDPISGHTALYWYRQSLGQGLEFLIYFQGNSAPDKSGLPSDRFSAERTGGSVSTLTIQRTQQEDSAVYLCASGEGNTEAFFGQGTRLTVV.

This rearrangement joins TRBV15 to TRBJ2-5; a weak D match, TRBD2 (6 bases). CDR1 and CDR2 from the germline V gene are LNHNV and YYDKDF (reference sequence). V lost 4 bases, J lost 1 base, and 16 bases lay in between. This CDR3 contains 16 residues. The CDR3 spells CATSKPGGSAQETQYF. The CDR3 DNA follows: TGTGCCACCAGCAAGCCCGGGGGTAGCGCCCAAGAGACCCAGTACTTC.

This clonotype was detected many times. This chain connects TRBV7-2 to TRBJ1-4; D remains unclear. In germline, CDR1 is SGHTA, CDR2 FQGNSA. V dropped 3 bases and J dropped 7 bases, with 12 bases sitting between them. The CDR3 is 14 amino acids. CDR3 sequence (DNA): TGTGCCAGCAGCTTCGGTGGGATTTTTGAAAAACTGTTTTTT. Its protein product is CASSFGGIFEKLFF.

This clonotype appeared many times. Here the CDR3 reads CASSTRGGNTEAFF. In DNA, the CDR3 is TGTGCCAGCAGCACCCGGGGAGGGAACACTGAAGCTTTCTTT. This chain joins TRBV13 and TRBJ1-1; D is uncertain. The CDR3 runs 14 residues. V lost 5 bases and J 1 base, leaving 11 bases between the germline ends. Germline V CDR1 and CDR2: PRHDT, FYEKMQ (reference sequence).

This clonotype has ten or more counts. The chain couples TRBV6-1 to TRBJ1-1; 7 bases align to TRBD1. V lost 9 bases to trimming and J lost 3 bases; unmatched junction nucleotides: 10. The CDR3 is 14 amino acids. CDR1 MNHNS and CDR2 SASEGT come from the germline V gene. The CDR3 here is CASSRSGGDTEAFF. The CDR3 DNA reads TGTGCCAGTAGTAGATCAGGGGGTGACACTGAAGCTTTCTTT.

The chain couples TRBV19 to TRBJ1-1; D may be TRBD1 (6 bases). Per germline, CDR1 LNHDA and CDR2 SQIVND (reference sequence). V was cut by 5 bases and J by 6 bases, with 19 bases left in between. This CDR3 spans 15 amino acids. This CDR3 is CASSWWGGARAEAFF. For the CDR3, the DNA is TGTGCCAGTAGTTGGTGGGGGGGCGCGAGGGCTGAAGCTTTCTTT.

The V gene is TRBV7-9, the J gene TRBJ1-2; D possibly corresponds to TRBD1 (5 bases). Germline V CDR1 and CDR2: SEHNR, FQNEAQ (reference sequence). Trimming stripped 2 bases from V and 8 bases from J, with 15 bases between. This CDR3 is built from 14 residues. The CDR3 sequence is CASSLNRDLWGYTF. CDR3 coding DNA: TGTGCCAGCAGCTTAAACCGGGACCTCTGGGGCTACACCTTC.

On this clonotype: This sequence may be a read error, since a much larger clone differs from it by one base. The CDR3 end shows no conserved phenylalanine or tryptophan, and so a read error is likely. This chain uses TRBV29-1 with TRBJ1-1; D gene ambiguous. CDR1 SQVTM and CDR2 ANQGSEA come from the germline V gene. The CDR3 is made up of 12 amino acids. V was clipped by 3 bases and J by 1 base, with 6 bases between them. DNA for the CDR3: TGCAGCGTTGAGGGCACGAACACTGAAGCTTTCTCT. This gives the protein CSVEGTNTEAFS.

The J gene is TRBJ2-7, the V gene TRBV11-3; 9 nucleotides align to TRBD1. CDR1 and CDR2 (germline): SGHNT, YENEEA. V lost 1 base and J lost 2; bases outside the gene matches: 3. The CDR3 covers 15 residues. As DNA, the CDR3 is TGTGCCAGCAGCTTAGTTGGGACAGGGACCTACGAGCAGTACTTC. Amino acids: CASSLVGTGTYEQYF.

The sample holds a few counts of this clonotype. The V and J genes are TRBV6-9 and TRBJ2-5; D remains ambiguous. Germline assignment: CDR1 MNHGY and CDR2 SVAAGI. The length of the CDR3 is 14 residues. Trimming took 3 bases from V and 4 from J, leaving 12 bases between them. CDR3 sequence: CASSYLAVRETQYF. CDR3 DNA: TGTGCCAGCAGTTACTTGGCTGTACGAGAGACCCAGTACTTC.

The rearrangement uses TRBV20-1 and TRBJ2-2, with TRBD1 matching 7 bases. Germline assignment: CDR1 DFQATT and CDR2 SNEGSKA (reference sequence). The length of the CDR3 is 14 residues. V shed 4 bases, J shed 4 bases, and the junction held 6 bases outside the gene matches. The CDR3 sequence: CSAITYRGTGELFF. The CDR3 nucleotides read TGCAGTGCTATTACTTACAGGGGCACCGGGGAGCTGTTTTTT.

The chain has TRBV19 and TRBJ2-4; the match to TRBD2 covers 12 bases. V shed 6 bases and J 6 bases; nucleotides not matched to a gene: 6. This CDR3 is built from 15 residues. The germline CDR1 and CDR2 sequences are LNHDA and SQIVND (reference sequence). CDR3 sequence (DNA): TGTGCCAGTAGGACTAGCGGGAGTGAGAGAAACATTCAGTACTTC. It is translated as CASRTSGSERNIQYF.

There are a few counts of this clonotype. The chain joins TRBV29-1 to TRBJ1-2; D is perhaps TRBD1 (5 bases). This CDR3 comprises 15 residues. Trimming shortened V by 4 bases and J by 4 bases, and 19 bases separated the two germline ends. Per germline, CDR1 SQVTM and CDR2 ANQGSEA. Here the CDR3 DNA reads TGCAGCGTTGCACTGACAGCGACGAGGGGCTATGGCTACACCTTC. Amino acid sequence: CSVALTATRGYGYTF.